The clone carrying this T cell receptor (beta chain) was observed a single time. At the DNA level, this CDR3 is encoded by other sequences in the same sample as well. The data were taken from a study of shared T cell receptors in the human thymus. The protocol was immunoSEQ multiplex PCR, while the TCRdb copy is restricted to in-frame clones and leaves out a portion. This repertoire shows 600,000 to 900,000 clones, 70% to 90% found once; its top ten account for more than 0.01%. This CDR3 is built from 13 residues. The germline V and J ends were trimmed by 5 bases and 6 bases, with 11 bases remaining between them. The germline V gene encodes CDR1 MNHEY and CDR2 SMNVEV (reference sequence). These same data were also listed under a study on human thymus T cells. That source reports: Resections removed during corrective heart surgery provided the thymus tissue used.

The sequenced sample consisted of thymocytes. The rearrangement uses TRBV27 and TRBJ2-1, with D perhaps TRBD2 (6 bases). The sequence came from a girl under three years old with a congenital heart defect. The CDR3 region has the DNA TGTGCCAGCAGTCTGGGACTGATCAATGAGCAGTTCTTC. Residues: CASSLGLINEQFF.